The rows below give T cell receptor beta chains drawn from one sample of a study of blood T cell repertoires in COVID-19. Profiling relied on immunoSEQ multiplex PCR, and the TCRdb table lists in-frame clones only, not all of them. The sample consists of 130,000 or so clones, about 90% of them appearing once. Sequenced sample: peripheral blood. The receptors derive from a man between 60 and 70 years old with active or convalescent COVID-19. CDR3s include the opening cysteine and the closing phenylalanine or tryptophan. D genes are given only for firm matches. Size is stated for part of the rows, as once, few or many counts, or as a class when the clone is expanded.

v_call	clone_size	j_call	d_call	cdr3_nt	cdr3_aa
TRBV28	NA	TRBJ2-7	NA	TGTGCCAGCAGTTTCCTTGCCGGCGAGCAGTACTTC	CASSFLAGEQYF
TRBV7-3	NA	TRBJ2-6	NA	TGTGCCAGCAGCTTAACACGGTCCTCTGGGGCCAACGTCCTGACTTTC	CASSLTRSSGANVLTF
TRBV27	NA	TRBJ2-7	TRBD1	TGTGCCAGCAGTTTCCGGGACAGGGGGCGTTCCGAGCAGTACTTC	CASSFRDRGRSEQYF
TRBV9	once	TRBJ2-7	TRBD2	TGTGCCAGCAGCGCATTGAGCGGGGGCTACGAGCAGTACTTC	CASSALSGGYEQYF
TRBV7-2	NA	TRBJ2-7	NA	TGTGCCAGCAGCATGGACAGCAACATTTACACCGAGCAGTACTTC	CASSMDSNIYTEQYF
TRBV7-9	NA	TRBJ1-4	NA	TGTGCCAGCAGCTTCCCTGACACTTCAACTAATGAAAAACTGTTTTTT	CASSFPDTSTNEKLFF
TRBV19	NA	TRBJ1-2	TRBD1	TGTGCCAGTAGTCGGGACAGGAATAACTATGGCTACACCTTC	CASSRDRNNYGYTF
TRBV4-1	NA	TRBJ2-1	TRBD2	TGCGCCAGCAGCCACCTCTTAGCGGGAGGTTCCTATGAGCAGTTCTTC	CASSHLLAGGSYEQFF
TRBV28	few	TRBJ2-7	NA	TGTGCCAGCCGACTAGGAACGGGCGAGCAGTACTTC	CASRLGTGEQYF
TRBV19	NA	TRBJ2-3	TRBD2	TGTGCCAGTAGTATGAAGGGACTAGTGGATACGCAGTATTTT	CASSMKGLVDTQYF
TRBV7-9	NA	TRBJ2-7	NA	TGTGCCAGCAGCTCCCTCTACGAGCAGTACTTC	CASSSLYEQYF
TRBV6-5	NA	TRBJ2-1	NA	TGTGCCAGTAGTATCGGACTTAACTCCTACAATGAGCAGTTCTTC	CASSIGLNSYNEQFF
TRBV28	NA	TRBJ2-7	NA	TGTGCCAGCACCCCGGGTCATACGGCGGGACCTGCTTACGAGCAGTACTTC	CASTPGHTAGPAYEQYF